Shown below are 22 T cell receptor beta chains from a single sample sequenced in a study of blood T cell repertoires in COVID-19. Libraries were prepared by immunoSEQ multiplex PCR; TCRdb keeps only in-frame clonotypes and omits some of them. The sample consists of 150,000 to 160,000 clones, roughly nine tenths of them appearing once. Sequencing was carried out using peripheral blood. Receptors originate from a woman in her 70s with acute or convalescent COVID-19.

This chain links TRBV6-5 with TRBJ2-3; possibly TRBD2 for D (5 bases). There are 15 residues in the CDR3. Trimming cost V 5 bases and J 5 bases, with 17 bases left between them. Germline V gives CDR1 MNHEY, CDR2 SVGAGI. DNA for the CDR3: TGTGCCAGCAGTATCGTAGAGGGCCGGCTAGATACGCAGTATTTT. This encodes CASSIVEGRLDTQYF.

The chain links TRBV7-2 to TRBJ1-2; 8 bases map to TRBD1. V was pared by 3 bases and J by 3 bases, with 9 bases of the junction left unmatched. Germline CDR1 SGHTA, CDR2 FQGNSA. The CDR3 loop spans 16 amino acids. For the CDR3, the DNA is TGTGCCAGCAGCTTCCGCAGGACAGGGAAGGACTATGGCTACACCTTC. This encodes CASSFRRTGKDYGYTF.

The J gene is TRBJ1-1, the V gene TRBV29-1, with D perhaps matching TRBD1 (6 bases). Germline CDR1 reads SQVTM; CDR2 reads ANQGSEA. The CDR3 contains 12 residues. Trimming left V 7 bases short and J 4 bases short, with 13 bases between. CDR3 residues: CSAAGVGTEAFF. The CDR3 DNA is TGCAGCGCCGCAGGGGTTGGCACTGAAGCTTTCTTT. Full variable domain (remainder filled in from reference TRBV29-1 and TRBJ1-1): SAVISQKPSRDICQRGTSLTIQCQVDSQVTMMFWYRQQPGQSLTLIATANQGSEATYESGFVIDKFPISRPNLTFSTLTVSNMSPEDSSIYLCSAAGVGTEAFFGQGTRLTVV.

The CDR3 DNA is TGTGCCAGCAGCAACCCGGGACAGGGTTACACAGATACGCAGTATTTT. Its protein product is CASSNPGQGYTDTQYF. This rearrangement joins TRBV5-5 to TRBJ2-3, with 9 bases lining up with TRBD1. In germline, CDR1 is SGHKS, CDR2 YYEKEE (reference sequence). The V segment lost 4 bases and the J segment 2 bases; nucleotides outside the gene matches: 8. CDR3 length: 16 amino acids.

The chain combines TRBV27 with TRBJ1-2; TRBD1 aligns across 8 bases. V gave up 6 bases and J gave up 4 bases; unmatched junction bases: 7. Germline values: CDR1 MNHEY, CDR2 SMNVEV (reference sequence). This CDR3 has 14 residues. CDR3 bases: TGTGCCAGCAGACCAGACAGGGGTACCTATGGCTACACCTTC. This gives the protein CASRPDRGTYGYTF.

This clone was seen a few times. This chain connects TRBV19 to TRBJ2-7; TRBD1 matches 10 bases. Germline trimming cut 4 bases from V and 6 bases from J; bases unmatched to any gene: 12. The germline CDR1 and CDR2 sequences are LNHDA and SQIVND (reference sequence). The CDR3 sequence is 16 residues long. CDR3 sequence reads: CASSTRGQGRRGEQYF. In DNA form, the CDR3 reads TGTGCCAGTAGTACCCGGGGACAGGGGAGGAGGGGCGAGCAGTACTTC.

This chain uses TRBV11-2 with TRBJ1-2; maybe TRBD1 (6 bases). V lost 1 base and J lost 1, with 16 bases in between. This CDR3 contains 17 residues. CDR1 is SGHAT and CDR2 is FQNNGV in the germline V gene. The CDR3, as DNA: TGTGCCAGCAGCTTAGGGACAGCTAGCGGTCTTAACTATGGCTACACCTTC. This codes for CASSLGTASGLNYGYTF.

This clone was picked up one time. The chain joins TRBV5-1 to TRBJ2-5, with 7 bases lining up with TRBD1. The germline V gene has CDR1 SGHRS and CDR2 YFSETQ. Unmatched junction bases numbered 8, after V lost 4 bases and J lost 5 bases. The CDR3 length is 14 residues. The CDR3 DNA reads TGCGCCAGCAGCATAGAAACAGGGGAGGAGACCCAGTACTTC. This sequence encodes CASSIETGEETQYF.

This rearrangement joins TRBV18 to TRBJ1-1; TRBD1 is a possible D gene (6 bases). Trimming removed 5 bases at V and 2 bases at J, with 18 bases between. The germline CDR1 and CDR2 sequences are KGHSH and LQKENI. There are 16 residues in the CDR3. The CDR3 reads CASSGQLSPTNTEAFF. The CDR3 bases are TGTGCCAGCTCAGGACAGTTAAGCCCTACAAACACTGAAGCTTTCTTT.

CDR3 amino acids: CASTAQGLNTEAFF. In DNA, the CDR3 is TGTGCCAGCACCGCCCAGGGGCTGAACACTGAAGCTTTCTTT. The chain is built from TRBV9 and TRBJ1-1, with D possibly matching TRBD1 (6 bases). There are 14 residues in the CDR3. With 6 bases removed from V and 0 bases from J, the gap between germline ends came to 12 bases. Germline-derived CDR1 and CDR2 are SGDLS and YYNGEE.

The gene calls are TRBV7-9 and TRBJ2-5; 8 bases line up with TRBD1. With 1 base clipped from V and 4 bases from J, the junction kept 5 bases outside the gene matches. The germline V gene has CDR1 SEHNR and CDR2 FQNEAQ (reference sequence). CDR3 size: 15 residues. CDR3 sequence (DNA): TGTGCCAGCAGCTTAGTGTTAGGGACAGGAGAGACCCAGTACTTC. It translates to CASSLVLGTGETQYF.

The DNA of the CDR3 is TGTGCCAGTAGTATTAACAGGGGGCGAGATTCACCCCTCCACTTT. Protein: CASSINRGRDSPLHF. The J gene is TRBJ1-6, the V gene TRBV19; 9 nucleotides agree with TRBD1. The CDR3 length is 15 residues. V lost 3 bases, J lost 8 bases, and 5 bases stayed unmatched. From germline, CDR1 is LNHDA and CDR2 SQIVND (reference sequence).

The genes are TRBV6-1 and TRBJ2-2; 10 bases are a match to TRBD1. This CDR3 has 15 residues. The J segment lost 4 bases and the V segment lost 3 bases, leaving 2 bases of the junction unmatched. Germline V gene data show CDR1 as MNHNS and CDR2 as SASEGT. As DNA, the CDR3 is TGTGCCAGCAGTGAGGGGACAGGGGTCACCGGGGAGCTGTTTTTT. The encoded protein is CASSEGTGVTGELFF.

This chain links TRBV9 with TRBJ1-1; D is perhaps TRBD1 (5 bases). Trimming pared 4 bases from V and 1 base from J, leaving 11 bases between. The CDR3 contains 14 residues. Looked up from germline, CDR1 is SGDLS and CDR2 is YYNGEE. The CDR3 sequence is CASSSRQSNTEAFF. CDR3 DNA: TGTGCCAGCAGCTCAAGACAGTCGAACACTGAAGCTTTCTTT.

This chain uses TRBV7-2 with TRBJ1-1; unclear D gene. Germline CDR1 and CDR2: SGHTA and FQGNSA. This CDR3 has 12 amino acids. V lost 5 bases, J lost 5 bases, and 9 bases lay in between. The CDR3 bases are TGTGCCAGCAGCCTCAGTTTTACTGAAGCTTTCTTT. Amino acid sequence: CASSLSFTEAFF.

About this clone itself: One junction end does not reproduce the germline sequence, and a read error may be involved. The chain is built from TRBV2 and TRBJ2-2; D is possibly TRBD1 or TRBD2 (5 bases each). The germline gives CDR1 SNHLY, CDR2 FYNNEI. The CDR3 length is 16 residues. The CDR3, as DNA: TGTGCCAGCAGGGAAGGGACGGGATTGAACACCGGGGAGCTGTTTTTT. Its translation: CASREGTGLNTGELFF.

V usage is TRBV29-1 and J usage is TRBJ1-1; a possible D gene is TRBD1 (6 bases). V was pared by 4 bases and J by 3 bases, with 9 bases between. CDR3 size: 12 residues. Germline loops: CDR1 SQVTM, CDR2 ANQGSEA. CDR3 sequence (DNA): TGCAGCGTTGGGGGGGGCGACACTGAAGCTTTCTTT. This encodes CSVGGGDTEAFF.

This clone was detected a few times. The genes are TRBV12-3 or TRBV12-4 and TRBJ2-2; D call uncertain. The CDR3 is 13 amino acids. V dropped 8 bases and J dropped 0 bases, with 7 bases sitting between them. In nucleotides, the CDR3 is TGTGCCAGCCCTCTTACGAACACCGGGGAGCTGTTTTTT. Its protein is CASPLTNTGELFF.

The chain employs TRBV9 and TRBJ2-1, with 9 nucleotides matching TRBD1. V lost 2 bases to trimming and J lost 7 bases; unmatched junction nucleotides: 10. Germline V gene data show CDR1 as SGDLS and CDR2 as YYNGEE. There are 16 residues in the CDR3. Here the CDR3 reads CASSVPTGGRTNEQFF. The CDR3 nucleotides are TGTGCCAGCAGCGTCCCGACAGGGGGACGTACGAATGAGCAGTTCTTC.

This chain links TRBV4-3 with TRBJ2-2, with a possible D match to TRBD1 (6 bases). Germline V gene sequence: CDR1 LGHNA, CDR2 YSLEER. Trimming shortened V by 1 base and J by 3 bases, and 12 bases separated the two germline ends. This CDR3 comprises 16 residues. DNA of the CDR3: TGCGCCAGCAGCCAAGGTCGCCAGGGGTACACCGGGGAGCTGTTTTTT. Its protein is CASSQGRQGYTGELFF.

The chain is built from TRBV5-1 and TRBJ2-5; a possible D gene is TRBD2 (5 bases). The CDR3 contains 15 residues. V lost 0 bases, J lost 7 bases, and 16 bases lay in between. Germline lookup yields CDR1 SGHRS and CDR2 YFSETQ. The CDR3 DNA reads TGCGCCAGCAGCTTGGCTGCCGGACCCGAGGGGACCCAGTACTTC. It translates to CASSLAAGPEGTQYF. The whole variable domain, filled in from reference TRBV5-1 and TRBJ2-5, reads KAGVTQTPRYLIKTRGQQVTLSCSPISGHRSVSWYQQTPGQGLQFLFEYFSETQRNKGNFPGRFSGRQFSNSRSEMNVSTLELGDSALYLCASSLAAGPEGTQYFGPGTRLLVL.

Only a few counts were recorded for this clone. The chain has TRBV7-9 and TRBJ1-4; D ambiguous. Germline V gene sequence: CDR1 SEHNR, CDR2 FQNEAQ (reference sequence). Trimming shortened V by 5 bases and J by 0 bases, and 13 bases separated the two germline ends. This CDR3 contains 16 residues. The CDR3 bases are TGTGCCAGCAGCCCGCAGTCTGTTACAACTAATGAAAAACTGTTTTTT. Protein product: CASSPQSVTTNEKLFF. Filled out from reference TRBV7-9 and TRBJ1-4, the complete variable domain reads DTGVSQNPRHKITKRGQNVTFRCDPISEHNRLYWYRQTLGQGPEFLTYFQNEAQLEKSRLLSDRFSAERPKGSFSTLEIQRTEQGDSAMYLCASSPQSVTTNEKLFFGSGTQLSVL.